The rows below give T cell receptor beta chains drawn from one sample of a study of OX40 agonist ivuxolimab in advanced cancers. The data were produced by immunoSEQ multiplex PCR, yet TCRdb's version contains in-frame clones alone and is incomplete. The table lists 60,000 or so clones, more than 85% of them singletons, with roughly 12% in the top ten. Specimen: CD4+ or CD8+ T cells sorted from blood, collected in a trial of the OX40 agonist ivuxolimab. The receptors here all came from an adult with an advanced solid tumor such as melanoma, head and neck, liver or kidney cancer. The CDR3 runs from the conserved cysteine through the conserved F or W. The D gene is left open where the match is weak. Size tells how often a clone was seen (once, few, many) or the class of an expanded clone, and some rows leave it out.

CASSLGGRWSTEAFF	TGTGCCAGCAGCTTAGGGGGACGTTGGAGCACTGAAGCTTTCTTT	-	-	TRBV7-8	TRBJ1-1	15
CASSPLAATNTGELFF	TGTGCCAGCAGCCCCCTAGCGGCTACGAACACCGGGGAGCTGTTTTTT	TRBD2	-	TRBV27	TRBJ2-2	16
CASSAPGLYNEQFF	TGTGCCAGCAGTGCCCCGGGGTTGTACAATGAGCAGTTCTTC	-	-	TRBV27	TRBJ2-1	14
CASSLSQGPEQYF	TGTGCCAGCAGTTTATCACAGGGCCCCGAGCAGTACTTC	-	-	TRBV13	TRBJ2-7	13
CASSLGGPEAFF	TGTGCCAGCAGCTTAGGGGGACCTGAAGCTTTCTTT	-	few	TRBV11-2	TRBJ1-1	12
CASSLLIAGVLNTGELFF	TGTGCCAGCAGCTTATTAATCGCAGGGGTCTTGAACACCGGGGAGCTGTTTTTT	-	-	TRBV7-8	TRBJ2-2	18
CASRLSGDQPQHF	TGTGCCAGCAGGTTGTCAGGGGATCAGCCCCAGCATTTT	-	few	TRBV4-2	TRBJ1-5	13
CASSPQGTSGGDEQFF	TGTGCCAGCAGCCCGCAAGGGACTAGCGGAGGGGATGAGCAGTTCTTC	TRBD2	-	TRBV7-3	TRBJ2-1	16
CASRGQGYYGYTF	TGTGCCAGCAGGGGACAGGGGTACTATGGCTACACCTTC	TRBD1	few	TRBV9	TRBJ1-2	13
CASSQRRNEKLFF	TGTGCCAGCAGCCAAAGACGCAATGAAAAACTGTTTTTT	-	-	TRBV14	TRBJ1-4	13
CASSLEGQGNTEAFF	TGCGCCAGCAGCCTCGAGGGACAGGGGAACACTGAAGCTTTCTTT	TRBD1	few	TRBV4-1	TRBJ1-1	15
CASTGTGPKGGLAYEQYF	TGTGCCAGCACCGGGACAGGCCCTAAGGGCGGCCTAGCCTACGAGCAGTACTTC	-	-	TRBV21-1	TRBJ2-7	18
CASSLRQGLYNGQFF	TGCGCCAGCAGCTTGCGACAGGGGCTATACAATGGGCAGTTCTTC	TRBD1	-	TRBV5-1	TRBJ2-1	15
CASSPGDSPLHF	TGTGCCAGCAGCCCCGGCGATTCACCCCTCCACTTT	-	-	TRBV7-2	TRBJ1-6	12
CATSMERSSYNEQFF	TGTGCCACCAGCATGGAAAGGAGCTCCTACAATGAGCAGTTCTTC	-	-	TRBV15	TRBJ2-1	15
CSARTSPYEQYF	TGCAGCGCCCGGACGTCCCCCTACGAGCAGTACTTC	-	-	TRBV29-1	TRBJ2-7	12
CSVEDRSSYEQYF	TGCAGCGTTGAAGACAGGAGCTCCTACGAGCAGTACTTC	-	-	TRBV29-1	TRBJ2-7	13
CASTSGTGNYGYTF	TGCGCCAGCACCTCCGGGACAGGGAACTATGGCTACACCTTC	TRBD1	-	TRBV5-1	TRBJ1-2	14
CASSYSTGGVEAFF	TGTGCCAGCAGTTACTCGACCGGGGGCGTCGAAGCTTTCTTT	-	-	TRBV6-5	TRBJ1-1	14
CASRAMGYNEQFF	TGTGCCAGCCGGGCGATGGGCTACAATGAGCAGTTCTTC	-	-	TRBV2	TRBJ2-1	13
CASSIWSYNEQFF	TGTGCCAGTAGTATTTGGTCCTACAATGAGCAGTTCTTC	-	-	TRBV19	TRBJ2-1	13
CASSSTTVMNTEAFF	TGTGCCAGCAGTTCCACGACGGTTATGAACACTGAAGCTTTCTTT	-	-	TRBV6-5	TRBJ1-1	15
CSVELPSGGFADTQYF	TGCAGCGTTGAATTACCTAGCGGGGGGTTTGCAGATACGCAGTATTTT	TRBD2	-	TRBV29-1	TRBJ2-3	16
CSVPGQGLTEAFF	TGCAGCGTGCCGGGACAGGGGCTAACTGAAGCTTTCTTT	TRBD1	once	TRBV29-1	TRBJ1-1	13
CAWSVAGPGEQYF	TGTGCCTGGAGTGTAGCGGGACCCGGCGAGCAGTACTTC	TRBD2	-	TRBV30	TRBJ2-7	13
CASSPRGPSYEQYF	TGTGCCAGCTCACCAAGAGGGCCGTCCTACGAGCAGTACTTC	-	-	TRBV18	TRBJ2-7	14
CASSSNRGVGTDTQYF	TGTGCCAGCAGCTCCAACCGGGGGGTAGGGACAGATACGCAGTATTTT	TRBD2	-	TRBV7-8	TRBJ2-3	16
CASSPYAESAYEQYF	TGTGCCAGCAGCCCCTACGCCGAATCAGCCTACGAGCAGTACTTC	-	-	TRBV6-5	TRBJ2-7	15
CASSFSDSSGNTIYF	TGTGCCAGCAGCTTTTCTGACAGCTCTGGAAACACCATATATTTT	-	-	TRBV5-6	TRBJ1-3	15
CASSQDELISKTNQPQHF	TGCGCCAGCAGCCAAGATGAATTGATTTCGAAAACGAATCAGCCCCAGCATTTT	-	-	TRBV4-1	TRBJ1-5	18
CASSYSSSGTGELFF	TGTGCCAGCAGTTACTCATCTAGCGGGACCGGGGAGCTGTTTTTT	TRBD2	-	TRBV6-5	TRBJ2-2	15
CASSVEGGSYEQYF	TGTGCCAGCAGCGTAGAAGGGGGATCCTACGAGCAGTACTTC	-	-	TRBV9	TRBJ2-7	14
CASSEATGGDYEQYF	TGTGCCAGCAGCGAGGCGACAGGAGGTGACTACGAGCAGTACTTC	-	-	TRBV11-3	TRBJ2-7	15
CASSFAGVSYEQYF	TGTGCCAGCAGTTTTGCCGGGGTCTCCTACGAGCAGTACTTC	-	-	TRBV27	TRBJ2-7	14
CASSLGPGATYEQYF	TGTGCCAGCAGCTTAGGACCGGGGGCTACCTACGAGCAGTACTTC	-	-	TRBV7-3	TRBJ2-7	15
CTSSQEFWGHKYGNEQFF	TGCACCAGCAGCCAAGAATTTTGGGGCCATAAGTACGGTAATGAGCAGTTCTTC	-	-	TRBV1	TRBJ2-1	18
CASSITQGGFSEAFF	TGTGCCAGTAGTATCACTCAGGGTGGATTCTCTGAAGCTTTCTTT	-	-	TRBV19	TRBJ1-1	15
CASSQLSSYNEQFF	TGTGCCAGCAGCCAGCTAAGCTCCTACAATGAGCAGTTCTTC	-	-	TRBV7-9	TRBJ2-1	14
CASSQDPRQSYEQYF	TGCGCCAGCAGCCAAGATCCTAGACAGTCCTACGAGCAGTACTTC	-	-	TRBV4-1	TRBJ2-7	15
CASSLYPGPNTEAFF	TGTGCCAGCAGCTTATATCCGGGACCGAACACTGAAGCTTTCTTT	-	-	TRBV7-9	TRBJ1-1	15
CASSQAPTSGEGDTQYF	TGCGCCAGCAGCCAAGCCCCGACTAGCGGGGAGGGGGATACGCAGTATTTT	TRBD2	-	TRBV4-3	TRBJ2-3	17
CASSQAGLPSTDTQYF	TGCGCCAGCAGCCAGGCGGGACTCCCTAGCACAGATACGCAGTATTTT	-	once	TRBV4-1	TRBJ2-3	16
CASSLDGGYTF	TGCGCCAGCAGCTTGGATGGGGGCTACACCTTC	-	-	TRBV5-1	TRBJ1-2	11
CASSGRADEQYF	TGCGCCAGCAGCGGGAGGGCCGACGAGCAGTACTTC	TRBD2	-	TRBV4-1	TRBJ2-7	12
CASIVGAAVGGGYTF	TGTGCCAGTATTGTTGGGGCCGCCGTGGGTGGTGGCTACACCTTC	-	-	TRBV19	TRBJ1-2	15
CASSPTLSGYTDTQYF	TGCGCCAGCAGCCCCACGCTAAGCGGGTACACAGATACGCAGTATTTT	-	-	TRBV4-1	TRBJ2-3	16
CASSSRTVLSYEQYF	TGTGCCAGCAGCTCAAGGACAGTTCTCTCCTACGAGCAGTACTTC	-	once	TRBV7-2	TRBJ2-7	15
CASSQGYRIEAFF	TGCGCCAGCAGCCAGGGGTATCGCATCGAAGCTTTCTTT	-	-	TRBV4-1	TRBJ1-1	13
CASSLEVGGALHEQYF	TGTGCCAGCAGCTTAGAGGTCGGGGGGGCCCTCCACGAGCAGTACTTC	TRBD2	-	TRBV7-9	TRBJ2-7	16
CASSRSSFKGGTF	TGTGCCAGCAGCCGATCGTCGTTCAAAGGGGGCACCTTC	-	once	TRBV11-2	TRBJ1-2	13
CASTPEENQPQHF	TGTGCCAGCACCCCGGAAGAGAATCAGCCCCAGCATTTT	-	few	TRBV16	TRBJ1-5	13
CASSQGQSSGNTIYF	TGCGCCAGCAGCCAAGGGCAGAGCTCTGGAAACACCATATATTTT	-	-	TRBV4-1	TRBJ1-3	15
CASLQGRELFF	TGTGCCAGCTTACAGGGACGGGAGCTGTTTTTT	-	-	TRBV27	TRBJ2-2	11
CASSPARTSDREQYF	TGTGCCAGCTCACCAGCTCGGACTAGCGATCGGGAGCAGTACTTC	TRBD2	-	TRBV18	TRBJ2-7	15
CASSLGVAGSTDTQYF	TGTGCCAGCAGCTTAGGGGTAGCGGGTAGCACAGATACGCAGTATTTT	TRBD2	-	TRBV11-2	TRBJ2-3	16
CASSPPVGSTEAFF	TGTGCCAGTAGCCCTCCGGTGGGTTCGACTGAAGCTTTCTTT	-	-	TRBV7-9	TRBJ1-1	14
CASSARHDAGGGLFF	TGTGCCAGCAGCGCCCGGCATGACGCGGGGGGAGGGCTGTTTTTT	TRBD2	-	TRBV7-2	TRBJ2-2	15
CASSQSRGFEKLFF	TGTGCCAGCAGCCAATCCCGGGGGTTTGAAAAACTGTTTTTT	-	-	TRBV16	TRBJ1-4	14